This record looks at one TCR beta chain sequence and its context. This entry comes from a study of blood T cell repertoires in COVID-19. Repertoires were generated with immunoSEQ multiplex PCR, while TCRdb's copy carries only in-frame clones and drops some. The sample holds about 58,000 clones, approximately 91% seen once. CDR1 is SGHTS and CDR2 is YDEGEE in the germline V gene. The CDR3 loop spans 13 amino acids. Trimming cost V 1 base and J 10 bases, with 14 bases left between them. The TCR comes from a woman aged 50 to 60 with active or convalescent COVID-19. Sequences were obtained from peripheral blood. The chain employs TRBV5-8 and TRBJ1-1, with D hard to call. The CDR3 region has the DNA TGTGCCAGCAGCTTGAGTCACCTACCCATAGCTTTCTTT. Translation: CASSLSHLPIAFF.